Following are 25 T cell receptor beta chains from one sample sequenced in a study of metastatic and nonmetastatic thyroid tumors (dated by TCRdb to the early 2020s). Libraries were built with PCR. The sequencer listed for this sample is Illumina HiSeq 4000. TCRdb trimmed the raw reads at Q25, called clones with MiXCR and kept productive beta chains. This sample holds about 59,000 clones; about 17% were observed only once. Just under 9.5% of the sample lies in the top ten. None of the patients had been given any treatment before thyroid surgery. The sample comprised blood. The receptors here all came from a male donor with papillary thyroid cancer or a benign thyroid nodule (not recorded which). Some clones in this sample may be carry-over from other donors' samples.

The sample holds a few counts of this clone. This may be a read error: a much more frequent sequence differs by one nucleotide. Other DNA sequences in the same sample also yield this CDR3. This chain joins TRBV25-1 and TRBJ1-2, with 7 bases fitting TRBD1. The V gene's germline CDR1 is MGHDK and CDR2 SYGVNS. The length of the CDR3 is 11 residues. V gave up 7 bases and J gave up 5 bases; unmatched junction bases: 1. The CDR3 here is CASTGGYGYTF. The DNA for the CDR3 is TGTGCCAGCACAGGGGGATATGGCTACACCTTC.

This clone came up many times. The chain employs TRBV7-9 and TRBJ1-1; 7 bases match TRBD1. The CDR3 extends over 15 amino acids. CDR1 SEHNR and CDR2 FQNEAQ come from the germline V gene (reference sequence). The ends lost 5 bases at V and 0 bases at J; junction bases unmatched: 6. The CDR3 DNA reads TGTGCCAGCAGCCCAAAGACAGGGATGAACACTGAAGCTTTCTTT. Its protein product is CASSPKTGMNTEAFF.

The V and J genes are TRBV13 and TRBJ2-3, with 13 bases that match TRBD2. J lost 3 bases, V lost 3 bases, and 3 bases had no gene match. The CDR3 runs 16 residues. Germline V gene sequence: CDR1 PRHDT, CDR2 FYEKMQ (reference sequence). The CDR3 nucleotides read TGTGCCAGCAGCTTTACTAGCGGGAGGGGAACAGATACGCAGTATTTT. As protein: CASSFTSGRGTDTQYF.

This clone was counted at least ten times. The CDR3 nucleotides are TGTGCCTGGGACTTGGGACTAGCGGGAGGAGAGACCCAGTACTTC. This encodes CAWDLGLAGGETQYF. The chain recombines TRBV30 with TRBJ2-5; 15 nucleotides match TRBD2. The CDR3 length is 15 residues. Germline V gene data show CDR1 as GTSNPN and CDR2 as SVGIG (reference sequence). V was clipped by 5 bases and J by 4 bases; unmatched bases: 5.

This clone came up many times. The chain has TRBV4-3 and TRBJ2-1, with D perhaps TRBD2 (5 bases). Germline V lookup: CDR1 LGHNA, CDR2 YSLEER. The CDR3 is 17 residues long. V lost 0 bases, J lost 3 bases, and 15 bases lay in between. This CDR3 reads CASSQDITGIGYNEQFF. The CDR3 coding sequence is TGCGCCAGCAGCCAAGATATTACCGGGATAGGCTACAATGAGCAGTTCTTC.

This clone was counted many times. The J gene is TRBJ2-1, the V gene TRBV15; D possibly uses TRBD1 or TRBD2 (6 bases each). The CDR3 contains 15 residues. V lost 0 bases, J lost 4 bases, and 10 bases lay in between. Germline lookup yields CDR1 LNHNV and CDR2 YYDKDF (reference sequence). The CDR3 region is CATSREEGEYNEQFF. CDR3 nucleotides: TGTGCCACCAGCAGAGAGGAGGGGGAATACAATGAGCAGTTCTTC.

This clone was counted at least ten times. This CDR3 is also generated by other DNA sequences in the sample. V usage is TRBV10-2 and J usage is TRBJ2-4; TRBD1 matches at 10 bases. Germline V gene data show CDR1 as WSHSY and CDR2 as SAAADI. The CDR3 extends over 14 amino acids. The J segment lost 7 bases and the V segment lost 8 bases, leaving 8 bases of the junction unmatched. The CDR3 sequence: CASSLGTGANIQYF. The CDR3 nucleotides read TGCGCCAGCTCATTAGGGACAGGGGCTAACATTCAGTACTTC.

This clone appeared many times. V and J are TRBV6-1 and TRBJ2-3; TRBD1 might be the D (6 bases). The V gene's germline CDR1 is MNHNS and CDR2 SASEGT. The CDR3 totals 15 residues. Trimming removed 6 bases at V and 1 base at J, with 14 bases between. CDR3 region: CASSETGWGTDTQYF. In DNA form, the CDR3 reads TGTGCCAGCAGCGAAACAGGGTGGGGCACAGATACGCAGTATTTT.

This clone came up a few times. Compared with germline, one end of the junction differs, possibly owing to a read error. The sample carries other DNA sequences with the same CDR3. The chain recombines TRBV19 with TRBJ1-5; perhaps TRBD1 as D (5 bases). This CDR3 has 13 amino acids. The germline V gene has CDR1 LNHDA and CDR2 SQIVND (reference sequence). This CDR3 reads CASQAGRGQPQHF. DNA for the CDR3: TGTGCCAGTCAGGCGGGTAGGGGTCAGCCACAGCATTTT.

This clone was picked up many times. This may arise from a read error, as a much more abundant clone is one base away. The chain has TRBV6-5 and TRBJ1-4, with D tentatively TRBD1 (6 bases). The CDR3 is 14 amino acids. Germline loops: CDR1 MNHEY, CDR2 SVGAGI. CDR3: CASSSAGVDEKLSF. Written as DNA, the CDR3 is TGTGCCAGCAGTTCCGCAGGGGTGGATGAAAAACTGTCTTTT.

The rearrangement links TRBV5-4 to TRBJ2-2; weak D call: TRBD1 (5 bases). The CDR3 contains 16 residues. The germline V and J ends were trimmed by 3 bases and 6 bases, with 18 bases remaining between them. The germline V gene has CDR1 SGHNT and CDR2 YYREEE (reference sequence). The CDR3 coding sequence is TGTGCCAGCAGCTGGATAGGACATGGGTTCTCCGGGGAGCTGTTTTTT. Its protein is CASSWIGHGFSGELFF.

This clone was seen a single time. One end of the junction varies from germline; a read error may be responsible. CDR3 in amino acids: CASSPQGEGCTF. The CDR3 DNA reads TGTGCCAGCAGCCCGCAGGGGGAAGGCTGCACCTTC. The chain has TRBV7-2 and TRBJ1-2, with 7 bases matching TRBD1. This CDR3 is 12 amino acids long. Germline V gene sequence: CDR1 SGHTA, CDR2 FQGNSA.

This chain joins TRBV6-1 and TRBJ2-7, with 9 bases fitting TRBD2. The CDR3 is 15 amino acids. The junction had 10 bases not matched to a gene; V was cut back by 7 bases and J by 3 bases. Germline V lookup: CDR1 MNHNS, CDR2 SASEGT. The CDR3 DNA follows: TGTGCCAGCACTCCCGGTGGGACTAGCATCTACGAGCAGTACTTC. Residues: CASTPGGTSIYEQYF.

Many counts were recorded for this clone. V gene TRBV5-1 combines with J gene TRBJ2-5; 7 nucleotides agree with TRBD2. Losses at the gene ends were 4 bases for V and 4 bases for J; bases not matched to a gene: 4. CDR3 length: 13 amino acids. Germline-derived CDR1 and CDR2 are SGHRS and YFSETQ. The CDR3 sequence is CASSPSGTETQYF. In nucleotides, the CDR3 is TGCGCCAGCAGCCCTAGCGGTACAGAGACCCAGTACTTC.

This clone was detected many times. This chain connects TRBV5-1 to TRBJ2-3; D tentatively fits TRBD1 or TRBD2 (6 bases each). The germline gives CDR1 SGHRS, CDR2 YFSETQ. The V end lost 1 base, the J end lost 0 bases, and 9 bases lay between the germline ends. The CDR3 covers 15 residues. DNA of the CDR3: TGCGCCAGCAGCTTGATCGGGGGCAGCACAGATACGCAGTATTTT. Its protein is CASSLIGGSTDTQYF.

This clone has at least ten counts. The rearrangement uses TRBV2 and TRBJ2-7, with 13 nucleotides matching TRBD2. CDR3 length: 15 residues. Germline loops: CDR1 SNHLY, CDR2 FYNNEI. V lost 6 bases to trimming and J lost 3 bases; unmatched junction nucleotides: 5. In DNA, the CDR3 is TGTGCCAGCAGGGATAGGACTAGCGGGAGCTACGAGCAGTACGTC. Translated: CASRDRTSGSYEQYV.

This chain joins TRBV9 and TRBJ2-7; D remains ambiguous. Trimming removed 0 bases at V and 6 bases at J, with 13 bases between. The CDR3 extends over 14 amino acids. Germline CDR1 is SGDLS and CDR2 is YYNGEE. CDR3 in amino acids: CASSVGAWAPEQYF. DNA for the CDR3: TGTGCCAGCAGCGTAGGGGCCTGGGCTCCCGAGCAGTACTTC.

This clone was recorded many times. The V and J genes are TRBV28 and TRBJ2-3; 9 bases align to TRBD2. CDR3 length: 16 amino acids. Germline V gene data show CDR1 as MDHEN and CDR2 as SYDVKM. V was clipped by 3 bases and J by 1 base; unmatched bases: 5. CDR3 loop: CASSFPRGGGTDTQYF. The CDR3 DNA follows: TGTGCCAGCAGTTTCCCGCGGGGGGGCGGCACAGATACGCAGTATTTT.

This clone was seen at least ten times. The rearrangement uses TRBV19 and TRBJ2-2, with TRBD2 matching 7 bases. This CDR3 contains 15 residues. The junction had 4 bases not matched to a gene; V was cut back by 6 bases and J by 0 bases. Germline values: CDR1 LNHDA, CDR2 SQIVND (reference sequence). The CDR3 reads CASRGSGTNTGELFF. As DNA, the CDR3 is TGTGCCAGTAGGGGGAGCGGGACGAACACCGGGGAGCTGTTTTTT.

This clone was counted many times. The CDR3 DNA reads TGCGCCAGCAGTTTTGGAAGGGGTCAGGGCTACGAGCAGTACTTC. This encodes CASSFGRGQGYEQYF. This chain uses TRBV5-1 with TRBJ2-7; D may be TRBD1 (5 bases). V shed 5 bases and J shed 3 bases, with 18 bases lying between them. Germline values: CDR1 SGHRS, CDR2 YFSETQ. The CDR3 consists of 15 residues. Combining the CDR3 with reference TRBV5-1 and TRBJ2-7 gives the whole variable domain KAGVTQTPRYLIKTRGQQVTLSCSPISGHRSVSWYQQTPGQGLQFLFEYFSETQRNKGNFPGRFSGRQFSNSRSEMNVSTLELGDSALYLCASSFGRGQGYEQYFGPGTRLTVT.

This clone was found many times. The rearrangement links TRBV7-2 to TRBJ2-3; no firm D call. V gave up 1 base and J gave up 1 base, with 0 bases separating them. The length of the CDR3 is 12 residues. Germline V gene sequence: CDR1 SGHTA, CDR2 FQGNSA. The chain's CDR3 is CASSLGTDTQYF. DNA of the CDR3: TGTGCCAGCAGCTTAGGCACAGATACGCAGTATTTT.

This clone has only one observation. The identical CDR3 is also encoded by other nucleotide sequences in the sample. The rearrangement uses TRBV3-1 and TRBJ1-2, with no clear D. The CDR3 has 16 residues. The V end was cut by 2 bases, the J end by 5 bases, with 18 bases between. CDR1 is LGHDT, CDR2 YNNKEL, per germline (reference sequence). The CDR3 coding sequence is TGTGCCAGCAGCCAAAATCCCTCATTAGTGGGATATGGCTACACCTTC. This codes for CASSQNPSLVGYGYTF.

This clone was recorded many times. The CDR3 region is CASSERTSGVYEQYF. CDR3 DNA: TGTGCCAGCAGCGAAAGGACTAGCGGAGTCTACGAGCAGTACTTC. This rearrangement joins TRBV2 to TRBJ2-7, with 10 bases lining up with TRBD2. The CDR3 is 15 residues long. The V and J ends lost 6 bases and 3 bases, in that order; junction bases with no gene match: 8. CDR1 is SNHLY and CDR2 is FYNNEI in the germline V gene.

This clone was picked up a small number of times. This rearrangement joins TRBV6-1 to TRBJ2-7; 8 nucleotides align to TRBD2. The CDR3 is 13 amino acids. V lost 8 bases, J lost 3 bases, and 6 bases stayed unmatched. Germline V gene lookup returns CDR1 MNHNS and CDR2 SASEGT. Here the CDR3 reads CASQPTSGYEQYF. DNA of the CDR3: TGTGCCAGCCAACCTACTAGCGGCTACGAGCAGTACTTC.

The rearrangement links TRBV28 to TRBJ2-3, with D perhaps assigned TRBD1 or TRBD2 (5 bases each). Looked up from germline, CDR1 is MDHEN and CDR2 is SYDVKM. The V and J ends lost 7 bases and 5 bases respectively, with 31 bases between them. This CDR3 region has 19 residues. In DNA, the CDR3 is TGTGCCAGCATGGGACCCCACCCCCACGGCGTGCTTGGTCAAGATACGCAGTATTTT. Encoded protein: CASMGPHPHGVLGQDTQYF.